Reported below is one T cell receptor (beta chain). With 4 bases removed from V and 6 bases from J, the gap between germline ends came to 4 bases. CDR1 is MNHNY and CDR2 is SVGAGI in the germline V gene (reference sequence). The CDR3 covers 11 residues. The record originates from a study of control samples from healthy donors and cancer patients. Profiling relied on immunoSEQ multiplex PCR, and the TCRdb table lists in-frame clones only, not all of them. The sample yields 65,000 to 90,000 clones, around 87% seen once. This TCR derives from a man between 45 and 60 years old in good health. The chain is built from TRBV6-6 and TRBJ2-1; D call uncertain. The sample was blood. CDR3 amino acids: CASSFINEQFF. CDR3 bases: TGTGCCAGCAGTTTCATCAATGAGCAGTTCTTC.